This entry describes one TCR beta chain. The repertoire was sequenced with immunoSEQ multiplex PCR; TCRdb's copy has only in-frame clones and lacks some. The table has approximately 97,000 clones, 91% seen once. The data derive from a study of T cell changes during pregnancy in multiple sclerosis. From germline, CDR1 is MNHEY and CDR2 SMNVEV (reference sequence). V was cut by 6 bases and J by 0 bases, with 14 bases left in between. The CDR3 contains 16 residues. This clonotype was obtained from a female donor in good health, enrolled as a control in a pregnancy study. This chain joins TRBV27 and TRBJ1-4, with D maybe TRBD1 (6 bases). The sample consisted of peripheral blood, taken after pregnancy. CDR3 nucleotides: TGTGCCAGCAGCCTTGGACAGCCTGCAACTAATGAAAAACTGTTTTTT. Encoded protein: CASSLGQPATNEKLFF. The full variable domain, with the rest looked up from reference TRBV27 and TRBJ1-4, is EAQVTQNPRYLITVTGKKLTVTCSQNMNHEYMSWYRQDPGLGLRQIYYSMNVEVTDKGDVPEGYKVSRKEKRNFPLILESPSPNQTSLYFCASSLGQPATNEKLFFGSGTQLSVL.